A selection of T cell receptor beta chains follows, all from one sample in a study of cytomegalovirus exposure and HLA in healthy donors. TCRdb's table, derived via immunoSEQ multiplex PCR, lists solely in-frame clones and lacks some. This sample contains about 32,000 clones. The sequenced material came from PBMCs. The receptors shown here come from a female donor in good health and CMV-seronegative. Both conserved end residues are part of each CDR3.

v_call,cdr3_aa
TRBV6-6,CASSLRGGPGTSEQFF
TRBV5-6,CASAVYNSPLHF
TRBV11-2,CASSRYGRTGAYEQYF
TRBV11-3,CASSPRQDYGYTF
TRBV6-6,CASSHLTVSYEQYF
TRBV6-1,CASSESRWGSNTF
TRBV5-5,CASSPLGLSTDTQYF
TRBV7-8,CASSPRSPSTDTQYF
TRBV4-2,CASSQGAGARHTEAFF
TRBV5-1,CASSYTGGTNGYTF
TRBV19,CASSPQGESEKLFF
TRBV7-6,CASSLTVWAGGPDTGELFF
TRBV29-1,CSVEGSSYEQYF
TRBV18,CASSPKGTGGARLYGYTF
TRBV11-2,CASSSQGYEQYF
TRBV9,CASSVEGQGGNSPLHF
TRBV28,CASSPIARETQYF
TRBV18,CASSPGLYEQYF
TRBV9,CASSGRPPTGEDGLGNEQFF
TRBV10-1,CASYSYEQYF
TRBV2,CASSVDRANYGYTF
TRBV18,CASSPPTGSSGNTIYF
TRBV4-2,CASSQDEGQTTGELFF
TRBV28,CASSLVRQFSYEQYF
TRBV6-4,CASSDNPDRGSDTQYF
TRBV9,CASSGTVYNSPLHF
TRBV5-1,CASSPRTGGWNTEAFF
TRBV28,CASSRQGSGNTIYF
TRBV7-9,CASSLAGGRNQPQHF
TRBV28,CASTTGGGFTDTQYF
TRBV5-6,CASIRRGGLMNNEQFF
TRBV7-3,CASSLIGLAGVTDTQYF
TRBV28,CASSWSGLFVSNTEAFF
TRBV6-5,CASSYIPADGKLFF
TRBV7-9,CASSLWLVSNTGELFF
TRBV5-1,CAPSLDSPPSSYNSPLHF
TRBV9,CASSAGGPRIYNEQFF